This entry concerns a single T cell receptor beta chain. Source study methods: From reference gene primer amplification, estimates of nucleated cell counts were derived. The assay was immunoSEQ multiplex PCR, and TCRdb's table has in-frame clones only and misses some. V and J calls and clone size are given by that table; D and trimming were obtained from the DNA. The repertoire includes 250,000 to 300,000 clones, approximately 85% of them detected once, and 4.5% to 5.5% sits in the top ten. The data were obtained in a study of blood T cell repertoires in COVID-19. Study summary: Acute and convalescent COVID-19 specimens originated in the United States, Italy and Spain.

After removal of 1 base from V and 5 bases from J, the junction contained 16 bases not matched to a gene. Germline-derived CDR1 and CDR2 are SGHTA and FQGNSA. The CDR3 length is 18 residues. The sequencing sample was made of peripheral blood. The rearrangement uses TRBV7-2 and TRBJ1-2, with 7 bases that match TRBD1. The source of this sequence is a man aged 50-60 years with active or convalescent COVID-19. In DNA, the CDR3 is TGTGCCAGCAGCTTAGTAGGGGGCTTTGGGGACAAAGGATATGGCTACACCTTC. This gives the protein CASSLVGGFGDKGYGYTF.